A selection of T cell receptor beta chains follows, all from one sample in a study of T cell changes during pregnancy in multiple sclerosis. Sequencing was performed with immunoSEQ multiplex PCR; in TCRdb, only in-frame clones are kept and a portion is missing. The table has approximately 45,000 clones, about 90% seen once. Sequenced here: CD4+ T cells from peripheral blood mononuclear cells, sampled in the second trimester of pregnancy. Source of these receptors: a female donor in good health, enrolled as a control in a pregnancy study. Both conserved end residues are part of each CDR3. D genes are given only for firm matches. Some rows mark clone size as missing; the rest say once, few, many or name a class of expanded clone.

V gene	J gene	clone size	D gene	CDR3 protein	CDR3 DNA
TRBV4-3	TRBJ1-1	.	.	CASSQGPGDKNTEAFF	TGCGCCAGCAGCCAAGGGCCCGGGGATAAGAACACTGAAGCTTTCTTT
TRBV5-4	TRBJ1-2	.	TRBD1	CASSIGQGTNYGYTF	TGTGCCAGCAGCATAGGACAGGGAACTAACTATGGCTACACCTTC
TRBV7-2	TRBJ1-5	.	.	CASSSRQGNQPQHF	TGTGCCAGCAGCTCTAGACAGGGCAATCAGCCCCAGCATTTT
TRBV5-6	TRBJ1-2	.	.	CASSYQGIGYGYTF	TGTGCCAGCAGCTACCAGGGGATCGGCTATGGCTACACCTTC
TRBV19	TRBJ2-3	.	TRBD1	CASSIGTVTSTDTQYF	TGTGCCAGTAGTATTGGGACAGTAACAAGCACAGATACGCAGTATTTT
TRBV6-4	TRBJ2-3	.	TRBD1	CASSDFGTGVSSTDTQYF	TGTGCCAGCAGTGACTTCGGGACAGGAGTATCTAGCACAGATACGCAGTATTTT
TRBV18	TRBJ1-4	.	.	CASSPTTEKLFF	TGTGCCAGCTCACCGACTACTGAAAAACTGTTTTTT
TRBV27	TRBJ1-2	.	.	CASSPPSGGYTF	TGTGCCAGCAGTCCCCCCAGCGGGGGCTACACCTTC
TRBV11-3	TRBJ2-3	.	.	CASSLSSLADTQYF	TGTGCCAGCAGCTTATCCAGTTTGGCAGATACGCAGTATTTT
TRBV27	TRBJ1-3	.	.	CASSLMTGNTIYF	TGTGCCAGCAGCCTGATGACAGGAAACACCATATATTTT
TRBV30	TRBJ1-2	.	TRBD1	CASARDRGPLNYGYTF	TGTGCCTCGGCCCGGGACAGGGGCCCCTTAAACTATGGCTACACCTTC
TRBV2	TRBJ2-3	.	.	CASTIDYSTDTQYF	TGTGCCAGCACCATCGACTACAGCACAGATACGCAGTATTTT
TRBV7-9	TRBJ1-1	once	TRBD1	CASSLMGQKLNTEAFF	TGTGCCAGCAGCCTGATGGGACAGAAGTTGAACACTGAAGCTTTCTTT
TRBV28	TRBJ1-4	.	.	CASSYSLTEGEKLFF	TGTGCCAGCAGTTACAGCCTCACGGAGGGTGAAAAACTGTTTTTT
TRBV19	TRBJ1-2	.	TRBD1	CASMLQGSAYGYTF	TGTGCCAGTATGTTACAGGGGTCGGCCTATGGCTACACCTTC
TRBV10-3	TRBJ1-3	.	.	CAISEAGSGNTIYF	TGTGCCATCAGTGAAGCGGGGTCTGGAAACACCATATATTTT
TRBV10-2	TRBJ2-1	.	.	CASSGPQGLQGEQFF	TGCGCCAGCAGTGGACCCCAGGGACTCCAGGGCGAGCAGTTCTTC
TRBV30	TRBJ1-2	.	TRBD1	CAWARGHYGYTF	TGTGCCTGGGCCAGGGGGCACTATGGCTACACCTTC
TRBV29-1	TRBJ1-2	.	TRBD1	CSALPGQGVNYGYTF	TGCAGCGCCCTCCCGGGACAGGGGGTTAACTATGGCTACACCTTC
TRBV7-2	TRBJ1-1	.	.	CASSSPGGPGAGEAFF	TGTGCCAGCAGCTCTCCTGGCGGGCCAGGAGCTGGTGAAGCTTTCTTT
TRBV5-5	TRBJ2-3	.	.	CASSSPRQNPDTQYF	TGTGCCAGCAGCTCCCCGAGACAGAACCCAGATACGCAGTATTTT
TRBV10-3	TRBJ2-1	.	TRBD1	CAISEADRASYNEQFF	TGTGCCATCAGTGAGGCTGACAGGGCATCTTACAATGAGCAGTTCTTC
TRBV2	TRBJ2-2	few	.	CASRGLGANTGELFF	TGTGCCAGCAGGGGGTTAGGGGCGAACACCGGGGAGCTGTTTTTT
TRBV4-3	TRBJ1-4	.	TRBD1	CASSQAGDRGNEKLFF	TGCGCCAGCAGCCAGGCCGGGGACAGGGGGAATGAAAAACTGTTTTTT
TRBV19	TRBJ1-6	.	.	CASSMGARNNSPLHF	TGTGCCAGTAGTATGGGCGCCAGAAATAATTCACCCCTCCACTTT
TRBV9	TRBJ2-3	.	TRBD2	CASSVVGLANTDTQYF	TGTGCCAGCAGCGTAGTGGGACTAGCGAACACAGATACGCAGTATTTT
TRBV5-1	TRBJ2-1	few	TRBD1	CASSFRDRDNNEQFF	TGCGCCAGCAGCTTCCGGGACAGGGATAACAATGAGCAGTTCTTC
TRBV5-1	TRBJ2-1	.	TRBD1	CASSLQGANEQFF	TGCGCCAGCAGCTTGCAGGGGGCCAATGAGCAGTTCTTC
TRBV4-2	TRBJ2-1	.	TRBD2	CASSQPTGQRGGHEQFF	TGTGCCAGCAGCCAACCCACAGGCCAGCGGGGGGGCCATGAGCAGTTCTTC
TRBV4-3	TRBJ2-3	.	TRBD2	CASSQEASGYTDTQYF	TGCGCCAGCAGCCAAGAGGCTAGCGGATACACAGATACGCAGTATTTT
TRBV6-6	TRBJ1-1	.	.	CASSYRAGATEAFF	TGTGCCAGCAGTTACAGGGCTGGGGCCACTGAAGCTTTCTTT
TRBV19	TRBJ2-7	once	TRBD1	CASSIADRGYEQYF	TGTGCCAGTAGTATAGCTGACAGGGGCTACGAGCAGTACTTC
TRBV4-2	TRBJ2-7	.	.	CASSQAPSYEQYF	TGTGCCAGCAGCCAAGCTCCGTCGTACGAGCAGTACTTC
TRBV7-9	TRBJ2-7	.	.	CASSSGLGEQYF	TGTGCCAGCAGCTCGGGGTTGGGCGAGCAGTACTTC
TRBV30	TRBJ1-2	once	TRBD1	CAWSQDRGYGYTF	TGTGCCTGGAGCCAGGACAGGGGGTATGGCTACACCTTC
TRBV9	TRBJ1-2	.	TRBD1	CASSDGTGWFGYTF	TGTGCCAGCAGCGACGGGACAGGGTGGTTTGGCTACACCTTC
TRBV18	TRBJ1-5	once	.	CASSPNREAGQPQHF	TGTGCCAGCTCACCAAACAGGGAAGCTGGTCAGCCCCAGCATTTT
TRBV6-5	TRBJ1-5	once	.	CASSRDRLQPQHF	TGTGCCAGCAGTCGCGACAGGTTGCAGCCCCAGCATTTT
TRBV7-3	TRBJ1-2	.	TRBD1	CASSLPGTGSVGGGYTF	TGTGCCAGCAGCTTACCCGGGACAGGGTCGGTAGGGGGTGGCTACACCTTC
TRBV7-2	TRBJ2-5	.	.	CASSLDRYQETQYF	TGTGCCAGCAGCTTAGATCGGTACCAAGAGACCCAGTACTTC
TRBV10-3	TRBJ2-5	.	.	CAIRAGADETQYF	TGTGCCATCAGGGCGGGGGCTGATGAGACCCAGTACTTC
TRBV5-8	TRBJ2-2	few	TRBD2	CASSLGGLVGELFF	TGTGCCAGCAGCTTGGGGGGACTAGTCGGGGAGCTGTTTTTT
TRBV5-1	TRBJ2-5	.	TRBD2	CASSLTSGRETQYF	TGCGCCAGCAGTTTGACTAGCGGCAGGGAGACCCAGTACTTC
TRBV5-1	TRBJ2-5	.	TRBD1	CASTLDPGTGSETQYF	TGCGCCAGCACCTTAGATCCGGGGACAGGGAGTGAGACCCAGTACTTC
TRBV10-3	TRBJ1-1	once	.	CAISERQTNTEAFF	TGTGCCATCAGTGAAAGACAGACGAACACTGAAGCTTTCTTT
TRBV6-5	TRBJ1-1	once	TRBD1	CASSFLPGTGRTEAFF	TGTGCCAGCAGTTTTCTCCCCGGGACAGGGAGAACTGAAGCTTTCTTT
TRBV7-2	TRBJ2-1	.	.	CASSTPRKSSYNEQFF	TGTGCCAGCAGCACCCCCCGAAAGAGCTCCTACAATGAGCAGTTCTTC
TRBV30	TRBJ2-1	.	.	CALYQPEGVSHEQFF	TGTGCCCTCTACCAACCAGAGGGGGTGTCTCATGAGCAGTTCTTC